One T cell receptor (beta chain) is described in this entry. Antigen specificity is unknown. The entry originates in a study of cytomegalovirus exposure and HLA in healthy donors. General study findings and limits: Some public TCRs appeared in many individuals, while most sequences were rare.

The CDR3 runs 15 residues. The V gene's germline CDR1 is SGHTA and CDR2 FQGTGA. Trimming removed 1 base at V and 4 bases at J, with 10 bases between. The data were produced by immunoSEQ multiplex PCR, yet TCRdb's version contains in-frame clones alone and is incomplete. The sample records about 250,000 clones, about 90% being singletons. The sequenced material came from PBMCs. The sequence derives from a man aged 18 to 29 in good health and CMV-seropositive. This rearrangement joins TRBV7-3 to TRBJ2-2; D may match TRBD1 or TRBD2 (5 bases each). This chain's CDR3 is CASSLMGRATGELFF. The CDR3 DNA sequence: TGTGCCAGCAGCTTAATGGGACGAGCCACCGGGGAGCTGTTTTTT.